This T cell receptor (beta chain) was sequenced for a study of blood T cell repertoires in COVID-19. Method: immunoSEQ multiplex PCR; TCRdb's copy keeps in-frame clones and lacks some. The table has about 500,000 clones, approximately 88% seen once; the top ten hold roughly 8%. Trimming cost V 1 base and J 7 bases, with 7 bases left between them. Germline V gives CDR1 SEHNR, CDR2 FQNEAQ (reference sequence). This CDR3 contains 12 residues. This receptor was obtained from a woman in her fifties or sixties with COVID-19, enrolled during active disease. Sequences were obtained from peripheral blood. The chain links TRBV7-9 to TRBJ1-2; the D gene is possibly TRBD1 (6 bases). Here the CDR3 reads CASSLGGPGYTF. The CDR3 DNA reads as TGTGCCAGCAGCTTAGGGGGGCCTGGCTACACCTTC.